The clone carrying this T cell receptor beta chain was seen only once. The record originates from a study of cytomegalovirus exposure and HLA in healthy donors. PCR amplification relied on 60 Vbeta primers (plus 13 Jbeta primers). Sequencing used immunoSEQ multiplex PCR; TCRdb keeps in-frame clones, though not all of them. This table holds 90,000 to 120,000 clones, over 65% found once. Germline trimming cut 5 bases from V and 5 bases from J; bases unmatched to any gene: 8. The CDR3 covers 15 residues. The V gene's germline CDR1 is MNHNY and CDR2 SVGAGI (reference sequence). The material sequenced was PBMCs. This sequence joins TRBV6-6 and TRBJ2-2; the match to TRBD2 covers 7 bases. The TCR originated in a woman in her 40s in good health and CMV-seronegative. The CDR3 spells CASSRGGSRTGELFF. The CDR3 DNA sequence: TGTGCCAGCAGTCGCGGCGGGAGCAGGACCGGGGAGCTGTTTTTT.